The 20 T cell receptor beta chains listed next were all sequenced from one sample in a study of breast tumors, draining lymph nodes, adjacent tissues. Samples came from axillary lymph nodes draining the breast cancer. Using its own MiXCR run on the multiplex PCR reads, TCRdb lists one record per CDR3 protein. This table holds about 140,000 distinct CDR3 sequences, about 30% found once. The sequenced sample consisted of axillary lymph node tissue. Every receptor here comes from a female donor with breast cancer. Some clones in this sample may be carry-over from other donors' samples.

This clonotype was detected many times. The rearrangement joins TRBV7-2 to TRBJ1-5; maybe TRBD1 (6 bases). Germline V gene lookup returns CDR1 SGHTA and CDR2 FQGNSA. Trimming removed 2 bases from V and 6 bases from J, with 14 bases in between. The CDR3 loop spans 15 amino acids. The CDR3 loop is CASSLMGQGSQPQHF. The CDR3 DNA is TGTGCCAGCAGCTTAATGGGTCAGGGGAGTCAGCCCCAGCATTTT.

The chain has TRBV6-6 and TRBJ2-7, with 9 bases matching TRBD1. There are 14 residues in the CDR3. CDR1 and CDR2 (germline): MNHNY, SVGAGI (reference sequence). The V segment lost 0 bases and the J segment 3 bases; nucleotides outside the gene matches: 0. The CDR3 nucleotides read TGTGCCAGCAGTTACTCGACAGGGGGCTACGAGCAGTACTTC. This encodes CASSYSTGGYEQYF.

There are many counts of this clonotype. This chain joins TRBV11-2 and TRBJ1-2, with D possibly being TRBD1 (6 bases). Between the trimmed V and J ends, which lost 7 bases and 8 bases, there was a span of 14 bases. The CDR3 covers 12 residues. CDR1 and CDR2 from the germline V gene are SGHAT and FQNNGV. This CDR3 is CASTKAGVGYTF. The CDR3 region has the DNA TGTGCCAGCACCAAAGCAGGGGTAGGCTACACCTTC.

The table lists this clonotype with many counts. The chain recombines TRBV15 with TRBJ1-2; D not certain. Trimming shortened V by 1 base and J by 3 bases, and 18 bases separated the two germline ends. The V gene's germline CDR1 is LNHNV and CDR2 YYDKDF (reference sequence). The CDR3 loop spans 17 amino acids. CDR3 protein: CATSRVPPEMTYYGYTF. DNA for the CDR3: TGTGCCACCAGCAGAGTCCCCCCGGAGATGACCTACTATGGCTACACCTTC.

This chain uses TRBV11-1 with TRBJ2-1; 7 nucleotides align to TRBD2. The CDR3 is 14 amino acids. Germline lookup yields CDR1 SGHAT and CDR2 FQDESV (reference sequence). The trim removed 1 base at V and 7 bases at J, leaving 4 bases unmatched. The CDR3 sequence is CASSLGLAANEQFF. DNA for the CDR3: TGTGCCAGCAGCTTAGGACTAGCTGCGAATGAGCAGTTCTTC.

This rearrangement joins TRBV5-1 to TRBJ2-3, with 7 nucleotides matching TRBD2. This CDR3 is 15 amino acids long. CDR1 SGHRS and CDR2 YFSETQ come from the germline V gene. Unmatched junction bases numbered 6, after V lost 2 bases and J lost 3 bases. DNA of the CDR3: TGCGCCAGCAGCTTTGGGGGGGGAACTACAGATACGCAGTATTTT. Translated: CASSFGGGTTDTQYF.

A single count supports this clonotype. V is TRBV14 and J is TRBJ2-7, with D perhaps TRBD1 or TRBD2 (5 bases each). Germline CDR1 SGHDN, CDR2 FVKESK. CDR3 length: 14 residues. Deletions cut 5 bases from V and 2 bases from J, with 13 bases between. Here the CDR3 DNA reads TGTGCCAGCAGCACGTCCGGGACCACCTACGAGCAGTACTTC. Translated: CASSTSGTTYEQYF.

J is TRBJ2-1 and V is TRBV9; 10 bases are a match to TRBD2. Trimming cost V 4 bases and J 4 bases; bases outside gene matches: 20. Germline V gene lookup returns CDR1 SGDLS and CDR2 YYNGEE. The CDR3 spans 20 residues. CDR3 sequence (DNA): TGTGCCAGCAGCATAGGACATGGTAGCGGGGGGACAGCCTGGTACAATGAGCAGTTCTTC. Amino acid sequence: CASSIGHGSGGTAWYNEQFF.

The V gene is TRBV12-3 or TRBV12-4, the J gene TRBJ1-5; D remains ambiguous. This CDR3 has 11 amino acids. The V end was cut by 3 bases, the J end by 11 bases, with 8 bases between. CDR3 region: CASSFGESQHF. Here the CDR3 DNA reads TGTGCCAGCAGTTTTGGCGAGTCCCAGCATTTT.

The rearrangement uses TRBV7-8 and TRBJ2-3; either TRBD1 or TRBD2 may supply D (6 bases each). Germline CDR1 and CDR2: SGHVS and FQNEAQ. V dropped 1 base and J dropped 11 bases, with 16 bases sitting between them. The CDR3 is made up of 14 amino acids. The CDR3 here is CASSLVGGNNEQYF. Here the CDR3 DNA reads TGTGCCAGCAGCTTAGTAGGGGGGAACAATGAGCAGTATTTT. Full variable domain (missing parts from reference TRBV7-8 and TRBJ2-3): GAGVSQSPRYKVAKRGQDVALRCDPISGHVSLFWYQQALGQGPEFLTYFQNEAQLDKSGLPSDRFFAERPEGSVSTLKIQRTQQEDSAVYLCASSLVGGNNEQYFGPGTRLTVL.

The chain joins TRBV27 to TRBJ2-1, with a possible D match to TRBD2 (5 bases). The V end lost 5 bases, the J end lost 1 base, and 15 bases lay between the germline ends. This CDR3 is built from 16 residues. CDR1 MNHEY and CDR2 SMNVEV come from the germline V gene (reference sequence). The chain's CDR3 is CASSPHSGESYNEQFF. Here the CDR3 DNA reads TGTGCCAGCAGTCCCCACTCCGGGGAGTCCTACAATGAGCAGTTCTTC.

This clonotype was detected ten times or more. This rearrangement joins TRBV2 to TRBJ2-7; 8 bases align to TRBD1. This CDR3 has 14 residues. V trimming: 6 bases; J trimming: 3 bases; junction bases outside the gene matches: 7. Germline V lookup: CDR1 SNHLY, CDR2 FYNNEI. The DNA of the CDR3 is TGTGCCAGCAGAGGGGACAGGCTAAGCTACGAGCAGTACTTC. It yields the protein CASRGDRLSYEQYF.

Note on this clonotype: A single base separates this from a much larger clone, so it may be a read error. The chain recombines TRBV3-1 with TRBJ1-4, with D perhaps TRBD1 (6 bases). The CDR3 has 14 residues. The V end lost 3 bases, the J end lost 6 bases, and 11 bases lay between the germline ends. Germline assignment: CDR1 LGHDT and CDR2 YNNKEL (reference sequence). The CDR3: CASSQSHRDEKLFF. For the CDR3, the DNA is TGTGCCAGCAGCCAGAGCCACAGGGATGAAAAACTGTTTTTT.

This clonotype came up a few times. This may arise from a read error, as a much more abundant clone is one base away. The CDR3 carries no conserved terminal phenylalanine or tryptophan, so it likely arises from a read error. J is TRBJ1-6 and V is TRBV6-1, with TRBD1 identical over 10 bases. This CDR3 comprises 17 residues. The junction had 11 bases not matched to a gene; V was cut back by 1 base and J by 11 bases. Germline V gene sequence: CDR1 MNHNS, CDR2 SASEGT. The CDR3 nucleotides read TGTGCCAGCAGTGAAGGACAGGGGGCCCCCCGAGGACCACCCCTCCACTCT. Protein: CASSEGQGAPRGPPLHS.

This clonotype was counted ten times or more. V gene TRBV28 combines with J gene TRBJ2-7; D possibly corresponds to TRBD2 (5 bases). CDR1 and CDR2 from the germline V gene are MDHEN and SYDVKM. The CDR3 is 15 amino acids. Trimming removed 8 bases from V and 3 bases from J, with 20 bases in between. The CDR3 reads CASCLLGATIYEQYF. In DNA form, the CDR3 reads TGTGCCAGCTGCCTTTTGGGAGCTACCATCTACGAGCAGTACTTC.

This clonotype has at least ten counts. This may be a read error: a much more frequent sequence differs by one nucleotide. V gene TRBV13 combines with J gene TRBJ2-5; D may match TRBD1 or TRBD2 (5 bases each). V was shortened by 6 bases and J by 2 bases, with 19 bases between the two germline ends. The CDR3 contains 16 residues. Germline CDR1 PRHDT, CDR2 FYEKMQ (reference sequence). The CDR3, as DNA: TGTGCCAGCAGGGCTCTGCACCGGGGCAAACAAGAGACCCAGTACTTC. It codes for CASRALHRGKQETQYF.

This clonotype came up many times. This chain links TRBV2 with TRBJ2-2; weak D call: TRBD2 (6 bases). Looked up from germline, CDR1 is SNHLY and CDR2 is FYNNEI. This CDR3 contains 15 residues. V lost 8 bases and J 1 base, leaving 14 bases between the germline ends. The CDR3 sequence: CASGKEGRNTGELFF. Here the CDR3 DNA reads TGTGCCAGCGGAAAGGAGGGGAGGAACACCGGGGAGCTGTTTTTT.

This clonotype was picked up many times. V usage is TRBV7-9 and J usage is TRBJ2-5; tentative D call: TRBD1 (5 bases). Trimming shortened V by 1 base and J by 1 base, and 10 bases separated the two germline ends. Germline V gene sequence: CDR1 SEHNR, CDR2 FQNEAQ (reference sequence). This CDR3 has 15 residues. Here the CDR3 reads CASSLVTGGQETQYF. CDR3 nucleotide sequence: TGTGCCAGCAGCTTAGTTACAGGCGGCCAAGAGACCCAGTACTTC.

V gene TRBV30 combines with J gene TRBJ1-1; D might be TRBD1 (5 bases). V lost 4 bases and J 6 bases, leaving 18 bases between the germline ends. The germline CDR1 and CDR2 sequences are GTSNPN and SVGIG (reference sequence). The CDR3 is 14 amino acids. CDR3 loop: CAWIGGGGISEAFF. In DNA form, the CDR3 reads TGTGCCTGGATTGGGGGGGGAGGGATATCTGAAGCTTTCTTT.

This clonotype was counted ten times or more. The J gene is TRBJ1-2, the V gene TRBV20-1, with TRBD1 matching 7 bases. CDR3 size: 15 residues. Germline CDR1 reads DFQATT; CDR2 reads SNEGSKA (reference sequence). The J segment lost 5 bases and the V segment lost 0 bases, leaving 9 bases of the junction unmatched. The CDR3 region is CSARDRAGGGYGYTF. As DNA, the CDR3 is TGCAGTGCTAGAGATCGGGCAGGGGGTGGGTATGGCTACACCTTC.